This T cell receptor beta chain was profiled in a study of cytomegalovirus exposure and HLA in healthy donors. The study ran its PCR with 60 Vbeta and 13 Jbeta primers. Here immunoSEQ multiplex PCR was the method, and the copy in TCRdb shows in-frame clones only, minus some. The sample consists of about 130,000 clones, 70% to 85% of them appearing once. V lost 0 bases and J 1 base, leaving 7 bases between the germline ends. Germline CDR1 and CDR2: MGHRA and YSYEKL. CDR3 size: 14 residues. The chain is built from TRBV4-1 and TRBJ2-7; TRBD1 might be the D (5 bases). The TCR was taken from a boy aged 5-17 years in good health and CMV-seronegative. Sample: PBMCs. The CDR3 region is CASSQESGSYEQYF. Written as DNA, the CDR3 is TGCGCCAGCAGCCAAGAATCAGGGTCCTACGAGCAGTACTTC.